This T cell receptor beta chain is from a study of T cells in localized non-small cell lung cancer (dated by TCRdb to about 2020). Regarding the research as a whole: Comparing tumors with uninvolved tumor-adjacent lungs, the study looked at the T cell repertoires of a few hundred patients with early-stage NSCLC. The cohort was made up of roughly 250 treatment-naive NSCLC patients whose localized lung tumors had been resected. NSCLC patients had a mean age of approximately 72 years, and 120 to 150 were male and 107 female. Study-wide conclusions, independent of this receptor: A median of about 53 of the top 100 tumor clones were detected in paired uninvolved adjacent lung, and 28 of these tumor clones were also found among the top 100 clones of the paired uninvolved adjacent lung. Uninvolved tumor-adjacent lung showed the highest T cell clonality, higher than tumor, which suggests more focused antigenic responses in the adjacent lung. Higher blood T cell density associated with longer overall survival, while higher adjacent-lung clonality associated with shorter survival. Because the study design was exploratory, TCR variables were selected using unadjusted p-values without false-discovery rate correction. Because multi-region tumor sequencing was not performed, intratumor heterogeneity could not be ruled out.

Inclusive of the bounding cysteine and phenylalanine, the CDR3 is 14 residues long. Only the CDR3 part of the read is kept: 42 bases, read in frame from the first base. CDR1 and CDR2 were assigned from the germline V gene as MGHDK and SYGVNS. V lost 8 bases and J lost 0 bases, and the count of bases not matched to a germline gene is 2. Comments on this clone: Its antigen remains unidentified. No much larger clone exists at a distance of one base, and base qualities are not known.

TCR beta CDR3 regions were sequenced from DNA using the immunoSEQ Assay. The authors' analysis ran thus. To compute T cell density, TCR beta template counts were normalized to usable DNA, which was estimated by amplifying housekeeping genes. Using the preseqR package, richness was estimated by extrapolating to 120,000 templates for tissue samples and 400,000 templates for PBMC samples. Clonality was defined by subtracting Pielou's evenness from one. To identify tissue-enriched TCRs, differential abundance testing was run on productive amino-acid clonotypes with a minimum total count of 5 and an alpha of 0.1. The Jaccard Index and the Morisita Overlap Index were used to measure repertoire overlap between compartments. GLIPH clustered TCR beta CDR3s with public tetramer-defined viral CDR3s; viral motifs required at least three viral sequences plus V-gene enrichment. TCRdb retrieved this table from immuneACCESS and kept in-frame rearrangements only. Not all clones are present; in checked studies, unresolved V genes account for under half, and no reason is known for the remainder. Clone size and the V and J calls come from that table; the DNA yielded D and trimming. This sample has about 74,000 clones in its table, and approximately 84% of those were observed once. The ten largest clones add up to 1% to 1.5% of the sample.

At diagnosis, tumor, uninvolved tumor-adjacent lung and peripheral blood were collected and then preserved as a mix of FFPE and fresh-frozen material. For TCR repertoire profiling, the blood samples were analyzed as peripheral blood mononuclear cells. The chain is encoded by TRBV25-1 joined to TRBJ2-1, and 9 junctional nucleotides match TRBD2. The sequence was obtained from a female donor at least 60 years old with stage I lung adenocarcinoma. Material: peripheral blood, obtained before any cancer treatment. The sequence in DNA is TGTGCCAGCCTAGCGGGAACCTCCTACAATGAGCAGTTCTTC. Translated, this gives CASLAGTSYNEQFF.